This TCR beta chain was observed in a study of regulatory T cells in long-lasting Graves disease. Overall study context: The definition of persistent Graves' disease was over 5 years of antithyroid drugs with positive TSH receptor antibodies.

This clonotype has more than one count but fewer than ten. The antigen is undetermined. A much larger clone lies a single base off, so this may be a read error. Broader study findings: New patients shared more than 750 public clonotypes, fewer than the roughly 2,600 shared by persistent patients.

Through Arm-PCR of CDR3 regions and iRepertoire HTBI primers, TCR beta libraries were built. TCRdb itself ran the multiplex PCR reads through MiXCR, one entry per CDR3 protein. This repertoire shows roughly 300,000 distinct CDR3 sequences, 22% found once; its top ten account for roughly 56%. Time point given: persistent/refractory GD, antithyroid drugs over 5 years with positive TRAb. The TCR library was prepared using RNA isolated from PBMCs. The input for sequencing was peripheral blood mononuclear cells (PBMCs), taken when the disease was refractory, from a patient treated with antithyroid drugs. The receptor comes from a female donor with Graves disease.

CDR3 region: CASSGPGQFQETQYF. CDR3 DNA: TGTGCCAGCAGTGGCCCCGGACAGTTCCAAGAGACCCAGTACTTC. The chain combines TRBV6-1 with TRBJ2-5, with D possibly TRBD1 on 6 matching bases. Germline-derived CDR1 and CDR2 are MNHNS and SASEGT. The CDR3 runs to 15 residues. Trimming removed 4 bases from V and 1 base from J, with 13 bases in between.